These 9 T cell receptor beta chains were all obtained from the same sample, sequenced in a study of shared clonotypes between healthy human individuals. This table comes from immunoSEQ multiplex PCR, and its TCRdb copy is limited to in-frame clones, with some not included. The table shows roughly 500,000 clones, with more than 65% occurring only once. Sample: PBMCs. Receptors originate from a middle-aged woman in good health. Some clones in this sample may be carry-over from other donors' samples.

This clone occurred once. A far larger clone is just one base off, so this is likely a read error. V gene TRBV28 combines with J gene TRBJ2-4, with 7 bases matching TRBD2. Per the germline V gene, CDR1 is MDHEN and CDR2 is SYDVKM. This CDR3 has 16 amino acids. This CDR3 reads CASSFGGNRAKNIRYF. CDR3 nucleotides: TGTGCCAGCAGTTTCGGGGGGAATAGAGCCAAAAACATTCGGTACTTC.

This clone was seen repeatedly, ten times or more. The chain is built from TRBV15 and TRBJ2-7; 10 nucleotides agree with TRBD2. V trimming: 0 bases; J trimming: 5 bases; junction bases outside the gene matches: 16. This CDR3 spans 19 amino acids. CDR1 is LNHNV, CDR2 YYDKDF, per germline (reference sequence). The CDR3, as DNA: TGTGCCACCAGCAGAGATAGGGCTAGCGGGAGACCACTTTGGGACGAGCAGTACTTC. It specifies CATSRDRASGRPLWDEQYF.

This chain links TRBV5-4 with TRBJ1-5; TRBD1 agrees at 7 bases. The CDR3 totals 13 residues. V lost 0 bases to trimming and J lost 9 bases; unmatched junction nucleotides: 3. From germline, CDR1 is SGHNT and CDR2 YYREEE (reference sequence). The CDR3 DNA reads TGTGCCAGCAGCTTGGTAGGGGGCGGGCCCCAGCATTTT. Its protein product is CASSLVGGGPQHF.

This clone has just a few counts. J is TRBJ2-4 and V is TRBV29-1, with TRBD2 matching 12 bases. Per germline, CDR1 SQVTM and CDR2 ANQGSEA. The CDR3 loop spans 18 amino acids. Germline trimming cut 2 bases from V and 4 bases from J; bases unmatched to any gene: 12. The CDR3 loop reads CSVETSGRTTKGKNIQYF. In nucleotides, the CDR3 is TGCAGCGTTGAAACTAGCGGGAGGACAACGAAGGGGAAAAACATTCAGTACTTC.

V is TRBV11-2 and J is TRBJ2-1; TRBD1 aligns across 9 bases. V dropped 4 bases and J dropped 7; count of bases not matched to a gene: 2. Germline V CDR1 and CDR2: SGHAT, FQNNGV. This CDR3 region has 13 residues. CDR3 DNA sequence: TGTGCCAGCAGCTCTGACAGGGGGAATGAGCAGTTCTTC. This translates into CASSSDRGNEQFF.

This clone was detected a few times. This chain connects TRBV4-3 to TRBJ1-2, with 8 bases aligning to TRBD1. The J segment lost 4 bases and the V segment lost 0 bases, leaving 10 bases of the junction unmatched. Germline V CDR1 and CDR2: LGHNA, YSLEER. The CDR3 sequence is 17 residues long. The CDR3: CASSQDWHRGGIYGYTF. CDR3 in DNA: TGCGCCAGCAGCCAAGATTGGCACAGGGGGGGAATCTATGGCTACACCTTC.

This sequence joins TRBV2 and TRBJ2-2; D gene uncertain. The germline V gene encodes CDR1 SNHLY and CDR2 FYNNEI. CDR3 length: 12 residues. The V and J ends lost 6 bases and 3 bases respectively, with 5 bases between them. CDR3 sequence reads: CASRLYTGELFF. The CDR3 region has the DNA TGTGCCAGCAGACTATACACCGGGGAGCTGTTTTTT.

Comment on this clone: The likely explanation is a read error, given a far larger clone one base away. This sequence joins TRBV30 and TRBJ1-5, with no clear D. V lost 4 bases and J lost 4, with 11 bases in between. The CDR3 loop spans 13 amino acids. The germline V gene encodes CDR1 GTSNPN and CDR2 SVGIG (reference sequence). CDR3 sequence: CAWNMGCNQPQHF. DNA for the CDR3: TGTGCCTGGAATATGGGGTGTAATCAGCCCCAGCATTTT.

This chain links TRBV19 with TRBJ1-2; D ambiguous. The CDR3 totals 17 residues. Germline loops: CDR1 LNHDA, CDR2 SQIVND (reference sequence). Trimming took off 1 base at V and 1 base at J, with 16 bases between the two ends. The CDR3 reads CASSIAPAGTSNYGYTF. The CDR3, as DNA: TGTGCCAGTAGTATAGCTCCCGCGGGCACCAGTAACTATGGCTACACCTTC.